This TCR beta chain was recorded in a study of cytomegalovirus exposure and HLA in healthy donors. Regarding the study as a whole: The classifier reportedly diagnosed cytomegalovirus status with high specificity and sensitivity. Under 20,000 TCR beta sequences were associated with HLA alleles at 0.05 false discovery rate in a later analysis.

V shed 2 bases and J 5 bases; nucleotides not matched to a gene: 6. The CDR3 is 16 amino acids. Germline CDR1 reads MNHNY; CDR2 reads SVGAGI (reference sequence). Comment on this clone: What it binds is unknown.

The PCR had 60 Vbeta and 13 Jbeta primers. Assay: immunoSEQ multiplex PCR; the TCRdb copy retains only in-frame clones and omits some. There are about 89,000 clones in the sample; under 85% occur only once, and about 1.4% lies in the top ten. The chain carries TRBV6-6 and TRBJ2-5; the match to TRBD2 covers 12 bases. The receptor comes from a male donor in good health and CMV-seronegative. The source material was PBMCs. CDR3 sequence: CASSYPSGRARETQYF. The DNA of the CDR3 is TGTGCCAGCAGTTACCCTAGCGGGAGGGCTCGGGAGACCCAGTACTTC.